These T cell receptor beta chains were read from a single sample in a study of CD8+ T cells in alopecia areata. TCRdb's copy holds only in-frame clones and misses some; the assay was immunoSEQ multiplex PCR. Of some 100,000 clones listed, around 64% are singletons. The sequencing input was CD4+ T cells sorted from blood. These receptors were obtained from a human donor in good health. Both conserved end residues are part of each CDR3. The D gene is left open where the match is weak. Some rows mark clone size as missing; the rest say once, few, many or name a class of expanded clone.

v_gene	j_gene	abundance	d_gene	CDR3aa	CDR3nt
TRBV29-1	TRBJ1-2	.	.	CSVRENGYTF	TGCAGCGTTAGGGAGAATGGCTACACCTTC
TRBV5-1	TRBJ2-3	.	.	CASSLGRSQPDTQYF	TGCGCCAGCAGCTTGGGACGGTCGCAGCCAGATACGCAGTATTTT
TRBV30	TRBJ1-4	once	TRBD1	CAWRLGAGGLEKLFF	TGTGCCTGGAGGCTTGGGGCAGGGGGCCTAGAAAAACTGTTTTTT
TRBV5-1	TRBJ2-1	.	TRBD2	CASAGTSGKREQFF	TGCGCCAGCGCCGGGACTAGCGGTAAAAGGGAGCAGTTCTTC
TRBV7-9	TRBJ2-2	.	.	CASSTRGGELFF	TGTGCCAGCAGCACCCGGGGAGGGGAGCTGTTTTTT
TRBV5-1	TRBJ2-3	.	TRBD1	CASSPRDRGYPDTQYF	TGCGCCAGCAGCCCGAGGGACAGGGGATACCCAGATACGCAGTATTTT
TRBV5-1	TRBJ1-1	.	.	CASSLERKTEAFF	TGCGCCAGCAGCTTGGAGAGGAAGACTGAAGCTTTCTTT
TRBV30	TRBJ1-5	.	.	CAWGQQGTSQPQHF	TGTGCCTGGGGGCAACAGGGAACGAGTCAGCCCCAGCATTTT
TRBV7-9	TRBJ1-6	.	.	CASSPLVGQDNSPLHF	TGTGCCAGCAGCCCCCTCGTAGGGCAGGATAATTCACCCCTCCACTTT
TRBV6-1	TRBJ2-7	.	TRBD2	CASSEGLAGAYEQYF	TGTGCCAGCAGTGAAGGACTAGCGGGGGCCTACGAGCAGTACTTC
TRBV19	TRBJ1-1	.	.	CASGEDMNTEAFF	TGTGCCAGTGGGGAGGACATGAACACTGAAGCTTTCTTT
TRBV25-1	TRBJ1-3	.	.	CASSEPGGNTIYF	TGTGCCAGCAGTGAGCCAGGAGGAAACACCATATATTTT
TRBV5-8	TRBJ2-6	.	.	CASTSGQPGANVLTF	TGTGCCAGCACCTCAGGGCAGCCTGGGGCCAACGTCCTGACTTTC
TRBV5-1	TRBJ2-2	once	.	CASSPLATNTGELFF	TGCGCCAGCAGCCCGCTAGCTACGAACACCGGGGAGCTGTTTTTT
TRBV7-2	TRBJ2-7	few	TRBD2	CASSLVAGLSYEQYF	TGTGCCAGCAGCTTAGTAGCGGGGCTTTCCTACGAGCAGTACTTC
TRBV5-1	TRBJ2-3	.	.	CASSQGRADTQYF	TGCGCCAGCAGCCAAGGACGAGCAGATACGCAGTATTTT
TRBV29-1	TRBJ2-4	.	.	CSVEDPGWGKNIQYF	TGCAGCGTTGAAGATCCGGGCTGGGGCAAAAACATTCAGTACTTC
TRBV9	TRBJ2-7	few	TRBD2	CASSSRTSGGLTFYEQYF	TGTGCCAGCAGCTCACGGACTAGCGGGGGGCTAACCTTCTACGAGCAGTACTTC
TRBV2	TRBJ2-2	.	.	CASSEGPPAGELFF	TGTGCCAGCAGTGAGGGGCCGCCTGCCGGGGAGCTGTTTTTT
TRBV14	TRBJ2-1	few	.	CASSPQTVEKQFF	TGTGCCAGCAGCCCGCAAACAGTGGAGAAGCAGTTCTTC
TRBV5-1	TRBJ2-7	few	.	CASSRDGDEQYF	TGCGCCAGCAGCAGGGACGGAGACGAGCAGTACTTC
TRBV18	TRBJ2-5	.	.	CASSRKETQYF	TGTGCCAGCTCACGTAAAGAGACCCAGTACTTC
TRBV30	TRBJ1-1	.	.	CAWIWGLNTEAFF	TGTGCCTGGATATGGGGTTTGAACACTGAAGCTTTCTTT
TRBV30	TRBJ2-7	.	.	CAWSLGAGRSYEQYF	TGTGCCTGGAGTCTGGGGGCAGGGAGATCCTACGAGCAGTACTTC
TRBV7-2	TRBJ2-5	few	.	CASSDYWKETQYF	TGTGCCAGCAGCGACTACTGGAAAGAGACCCAGTACTTC
TRBV4-1	TRBJ2-7	.	TRBD2	CASSLTPGGTSYEQYF	TGCGCCAGCAGCCTCACGCCCGGGGGGACCTCCTACGAGCAGTACTTC
TRBV29-1	TRBJ1-1	.	.	CSVGVTQNTEAFF	TGCAGCGTTGGGGTAACCCAAAACACTGAAGCTTTCTTT
TRBV29-1	TRBJ2-5	.	.	CSVGGQQETQYF	TGCAGCGTTGGGGGACAACAAGAGACCCAGTACTTC
TRBV5-1	TRBJ1-1	.	.	CASSPQAGASTEAFF	TGCGCCAGCAGCCCCCAGGCTGGGGCTAGCACTGAAGCTTTCTTT
TRBV30	TRBJ1-6	.	.	CAWSVLRAYNSPLHF	TGTGCCTGGAGTGTGTTGAGGGCCTATAATTCACCCCTCCACTTT
TRBV2	TRBJ2-7	.	TRBD1	CASRTRTGDYEQYF	TGTGCCAGCAGGACCCGGACAGGGGATTACGAGCAGTACTTC
TRBV30	TRBJ1-4	.	.	CAWSWPPGKLFF	TGTGCCTGGAGTTGGCCTCCGGGAAAACTGTTTTTT
TRBV15	TRBJ2-3	.	.	CATSRGGETDTQYF	TGTGCCACCAGCAGAGGGGGGGAAACAGATACGCAGTATTTT
TRBV10-2	TRBJ1-6	.	TRBD1	CASRGQGYNSPLHF	TGCGCCAGCAGGGGACAGGGCTATAATTCACCCCTCCACTTT
TRBV30	TRBJ2-1	.	TRBD1	CAWRQGANNEQFF	TGTGCCTGGAGACAGGGGGCTAACAATGAGCAGTTCTTC
TRBV25-1	TRBJ2-5	.	.	CASRRQSRETQYF	TGTGCCAGCAGACGACAGTCGAGAGAGACCCAGTACTTC
TRBV30	TRBJ2-7	.	.	CAWTGGYEQYF	TGTGCCTGGACAGGGGGGTACGAGCAGTACTTC
TRBV7-2	TRBJ2-4	.	TRBD2	CASSLGGLAVAKNIQYF	TGTGCCAGCAGCTTGGGGGGACTAGCGGTAGCCAAAAACATTCAGTACTTC
TRBV29-1	TRBJ1-3	.	.	CSVEDLPGAGNTIYF	TGCAGCGTTGAAGATCTTCCGGGGGCTGGAAACACCATATATTTT
TRBV4-1	TRBJ2-5	few	TRBD2	CASSQDLSGGKGETQYF	TGCGCCAGCAGCCAAGATTTGAGCGGGGGGAAAGGAGAGACCCAGTACTTC
TRBV29-1	TRBJ2-3	.	.	CSVTTSSGTDTQYF	TGCAGCGTTACTACATCTTCCGGCACAGATACGCAGTATTTT
TRBV4-1	TRBJ2-5	few	TRBD1	CASSQTGDRGGETQYF	TGCGCCAGCAGCCAGACGGGAGACAGGGGTGGGGAGACCCAGTACTTC
TRBV7-9	TRBJ1-1	once	.	CASTPRGSFDRAFF	TGTGCCAGCACCCCTCGGGGAAGTTTCGACAGAGCTTTCTTT
TRBV29-1	TRBJ1-2	.	.	CSVSYGYTF	TGCAGCGTTTCCTATGGCTACACCTTC
TRBV29-1	TRBJ1-2	few	.	CSVERNYGYTF	TGCAGCGTTGAGAGAAACTATGGCTACACCTTC
TRBV5-1	TRBJ1-1	once	TRBD1	CASSFLGQDEAFF	TGCGCCAGCAGCTTTCTCGGACAGGATGAAGCTTTCTTT
TRBV29-1	TRBJ2-5	.	TRBD2	CSVAPGLAGERALGTQYF	TGCAGCGTCGCACCGGGACTAGCGGGGGAAAGGGCCCTTGGGACCCAGTACTTC
TRBV29-1	TRBJ1-1	.	.	CSVVGSGPNTEAFF	TGCAGCGTTGTAGGTTCAGGACCGAACACTGAAGCTTTCTTT
TRBV5-1	TRBJ1-2	.	TRBD1	CASSVEGQLSGYTF	TGCGCCAGCAGCGTAGAGGGACAGTTGAGTGGCTACACCTTC
TRBV30	TRBJ1-3	.	.	CAWSSGNTIYF	TGTGCCTGGAGTAGTGGAAACACCATATATTTT